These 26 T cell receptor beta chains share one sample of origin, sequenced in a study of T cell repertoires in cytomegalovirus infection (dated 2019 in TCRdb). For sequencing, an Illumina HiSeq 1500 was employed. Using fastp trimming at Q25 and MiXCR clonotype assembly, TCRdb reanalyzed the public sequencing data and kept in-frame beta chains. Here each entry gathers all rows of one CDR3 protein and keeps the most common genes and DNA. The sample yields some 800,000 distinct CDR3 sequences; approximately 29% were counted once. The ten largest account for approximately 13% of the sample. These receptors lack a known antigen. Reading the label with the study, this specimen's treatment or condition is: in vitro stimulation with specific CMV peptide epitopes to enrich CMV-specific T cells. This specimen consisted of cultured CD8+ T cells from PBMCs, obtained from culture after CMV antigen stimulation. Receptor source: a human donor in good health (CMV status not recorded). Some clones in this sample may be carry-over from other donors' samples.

For the CDR3, the DNA is TGTGCCAGCAGCTTTGGTTCCTCCAGGGGTAACACTGAAGCTTTCTTT. Protein: CASSFGSSRGNTEAFF. V is TRBV5-8 and J is TRBJ1-1; TRBD1 might be the D (6 bases). Trimming pared 2 bases from V and 2 bases from J, leaving 16 bases between. CDR3 length equals 16 residues. Germline CDR1 is SGHTS and CDR2 is YDEGEE.

CDR3 DNA: TGCAGCGTGGTATCAGGGGCAGTTGAGACCCAGTACTTC. This codes for CSVVSGAVETQYF. The chain uses TRBV29-1 and TRBJ2-5, with D perhaps matching TRBD1 (6 bases). Trimming shortened V by 6 bases and J by 5 bases, and 16 bases separated the two germline ends. This CDR3 is built from 13 residues. Germline V gene lookup returns CDR1 SQVTM and CDR2 ANQGSEA.

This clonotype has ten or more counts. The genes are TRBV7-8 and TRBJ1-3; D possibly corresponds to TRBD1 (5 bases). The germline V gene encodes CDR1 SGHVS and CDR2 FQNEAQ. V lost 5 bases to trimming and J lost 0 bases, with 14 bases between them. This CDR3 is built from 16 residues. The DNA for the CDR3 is TGTGCCAGCAGCCTACGACAGTGGAGCTCTGGAAACACCATATATTTT. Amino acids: CASSLRQWSSGNTIYF.

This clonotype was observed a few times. The DNA of the CDR3 is TGTGCCAGCAGCTCCGAGAGGGAAAAACTGTTTTTT. Translating it yields CASSSEREKLFF. The V gene is TRBV7-9, the J gene TRBJ1-4; D call uncertain. CDR1 SEHNR and CDR2 FQNEAQ come from the germline V gene (reference sequence). CDR3 length: 12 residues. V was pared by 4 bases and J by 8 bases, with 8 bases between.

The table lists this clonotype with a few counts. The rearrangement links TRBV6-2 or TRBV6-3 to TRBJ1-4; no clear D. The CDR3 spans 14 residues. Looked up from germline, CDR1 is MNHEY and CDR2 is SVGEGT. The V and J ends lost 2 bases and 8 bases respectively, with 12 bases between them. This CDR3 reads CASSYVTFGEKLFF. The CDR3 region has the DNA TGTGCCAGCAGTTACGTCACTTTCGGGGAAAAACTGTTTTTT.

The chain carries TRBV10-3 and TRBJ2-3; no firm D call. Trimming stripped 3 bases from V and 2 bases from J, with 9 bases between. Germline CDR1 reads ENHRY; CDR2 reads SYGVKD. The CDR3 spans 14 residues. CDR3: CAISDGQDTDTQYF. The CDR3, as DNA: TGTGCCATCAGTGATGGGCAGGACACAGATACGCAGTATTTT.

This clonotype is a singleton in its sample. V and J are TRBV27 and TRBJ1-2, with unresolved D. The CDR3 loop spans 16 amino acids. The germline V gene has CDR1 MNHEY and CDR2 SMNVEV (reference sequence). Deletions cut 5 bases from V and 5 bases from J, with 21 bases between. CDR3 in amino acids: CASSPLGDMITYGYTF. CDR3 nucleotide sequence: TGTGCCAGCAGTCCCTTAGGCGATATGATAACGTATGGCTACACCTTC.

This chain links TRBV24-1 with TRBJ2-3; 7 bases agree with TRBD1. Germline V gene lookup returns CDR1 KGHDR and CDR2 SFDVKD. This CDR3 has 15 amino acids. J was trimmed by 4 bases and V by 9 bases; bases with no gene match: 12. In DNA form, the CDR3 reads TGTGCCACCGACCGGGACAGTTACCGGGCAGATACGCAGTATTTT. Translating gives CATDRDSYRADTQYF.

The CDR3 region is CASGPGQFQAFF. For the CDR3, the DNA is TGTGCTAGTGGTCCCGGACAGTTCCAAGCTTTCTTT. The gene calls are TRBV12-5 and TRBJ1-1; TRBD1 might be the D (6 bases). CDR1 and CDR2 from the germline V gene are LGHNT and FRNRAP. Trimming removed 5 bases from V and 9 bases from J, with 13 bases in between. The CDR3 has 12 amino acids.

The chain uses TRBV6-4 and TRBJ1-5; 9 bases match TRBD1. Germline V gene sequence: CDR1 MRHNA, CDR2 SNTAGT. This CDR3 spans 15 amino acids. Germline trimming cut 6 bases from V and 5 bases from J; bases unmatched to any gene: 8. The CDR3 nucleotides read TGTGCCAGCAGCCACATCGACAGGGGGGATCAGCCCCAGCATTTT. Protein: CASSHIDRGDQPQHF.

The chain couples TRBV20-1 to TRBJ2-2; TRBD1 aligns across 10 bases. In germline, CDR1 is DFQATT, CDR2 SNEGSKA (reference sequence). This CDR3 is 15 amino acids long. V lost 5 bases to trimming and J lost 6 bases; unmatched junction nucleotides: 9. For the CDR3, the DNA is TGCAGTGCTTTCGACTTAGACAGGGGGCCCGGGGAGCTGTTTTTT. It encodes CSAFDLDRGPGELFF.

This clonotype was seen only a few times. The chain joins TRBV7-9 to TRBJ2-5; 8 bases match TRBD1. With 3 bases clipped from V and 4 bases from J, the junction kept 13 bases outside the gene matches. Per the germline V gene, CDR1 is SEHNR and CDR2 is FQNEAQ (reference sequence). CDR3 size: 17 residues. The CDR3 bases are TGTGCCAGCAGCTTTTCTTGGGAGACAGGGGTAGTAGAGACCCAGTACTTC. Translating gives CASSFSWETGVVETQYF.

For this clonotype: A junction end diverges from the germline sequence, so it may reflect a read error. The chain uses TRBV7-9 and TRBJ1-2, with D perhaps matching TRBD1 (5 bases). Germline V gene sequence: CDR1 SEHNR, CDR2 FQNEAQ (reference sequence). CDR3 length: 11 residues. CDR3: CASSSPEQASF. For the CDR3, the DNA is TGTGCCAGCAGCTCACCAGAACAGGCCAGCTTC.

This CDR3 reads CASSFLRTGEAFF. The CDR3 nucleotides are TGTGCCAGCAGTTTCCTCCGGACGGGTGAAGCTTTCTTT. The gene calls are TRBV28 and TRBJ1-1; D unresolved. The CDR3 is made up of 13 amino acids. V lost 3 bases and J 7 bases, leaving 12 bases between the germline ends. Germline V lookup: CDR1 MDHEN, CDR2 SYDVKM.

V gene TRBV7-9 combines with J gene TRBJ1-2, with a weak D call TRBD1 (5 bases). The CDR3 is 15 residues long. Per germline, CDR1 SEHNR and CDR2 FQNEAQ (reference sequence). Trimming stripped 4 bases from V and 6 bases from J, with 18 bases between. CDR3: CASSSPGRGLDGYTF. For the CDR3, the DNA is TGTGCCAGCAGCTCGCCCGGTAGGGGATTGGATGGCTACACCTTC.

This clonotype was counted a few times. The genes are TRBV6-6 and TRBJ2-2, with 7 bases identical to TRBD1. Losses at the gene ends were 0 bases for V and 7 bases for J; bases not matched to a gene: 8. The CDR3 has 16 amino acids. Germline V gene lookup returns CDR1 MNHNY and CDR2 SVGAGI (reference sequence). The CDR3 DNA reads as TGTGCCAGCAGTTACTCTTCGCAGGGGGAAGGCGGGGAGCTGTTTTTT. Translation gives CASSYSSQGEGGELFF.

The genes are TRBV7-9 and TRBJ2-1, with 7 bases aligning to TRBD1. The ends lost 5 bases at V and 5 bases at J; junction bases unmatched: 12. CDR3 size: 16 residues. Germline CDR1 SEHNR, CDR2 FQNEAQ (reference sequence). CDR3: CASSPIQDRKNNEQFF. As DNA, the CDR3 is TGTGCCAGCAGCCCAATACAGGACAGGAAAAACAATGAGCAGTTCTTC. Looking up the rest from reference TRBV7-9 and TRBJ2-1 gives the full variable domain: DTGVSQNPRHKITKRGQNVTFRCDPISEHNRLYWYRQTLGQGPEFLTYFQNEAQLEKSRLLSDRFSAERPKGSFSTLEIQRTEQGDSAMYLCASSPIQDRKNNEQFFGPGTRLTVL.

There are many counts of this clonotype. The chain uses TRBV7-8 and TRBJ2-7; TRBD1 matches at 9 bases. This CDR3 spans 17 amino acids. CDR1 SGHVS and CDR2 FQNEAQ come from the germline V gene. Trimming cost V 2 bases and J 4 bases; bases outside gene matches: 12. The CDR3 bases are TGTGCCAGCAGCTTACGACTCCGGGACAGGGCGAGATACGAGCAGTACGTC. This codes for CASSLRLRDRARYEQYV.

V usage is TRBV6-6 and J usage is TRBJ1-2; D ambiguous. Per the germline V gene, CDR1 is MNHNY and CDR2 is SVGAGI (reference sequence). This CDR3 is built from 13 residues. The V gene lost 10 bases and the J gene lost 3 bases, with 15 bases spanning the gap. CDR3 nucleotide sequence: TGTGCCAACAGCCCCCCCGGGTACTATGGCTACACCTTC. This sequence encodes CANSPPGYYGYTF.

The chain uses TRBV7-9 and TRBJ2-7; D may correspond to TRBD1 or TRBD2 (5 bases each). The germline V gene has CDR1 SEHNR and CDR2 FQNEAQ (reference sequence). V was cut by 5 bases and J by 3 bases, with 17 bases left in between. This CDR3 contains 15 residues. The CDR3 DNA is TGTGCCAGCAGCCGGACTTGGGACGGGGTCTACGAGCAGTACGTC. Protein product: CASSRTWDGVYEQYV.

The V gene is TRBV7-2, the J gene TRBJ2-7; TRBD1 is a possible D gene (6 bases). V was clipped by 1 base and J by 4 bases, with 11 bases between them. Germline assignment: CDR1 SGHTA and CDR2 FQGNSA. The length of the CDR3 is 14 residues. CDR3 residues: CASSLVDSLYEQYF. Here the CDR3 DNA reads TGTGCCAGCAGCTTAGTGGACAGCTTATACGAGCAGTACTTC.

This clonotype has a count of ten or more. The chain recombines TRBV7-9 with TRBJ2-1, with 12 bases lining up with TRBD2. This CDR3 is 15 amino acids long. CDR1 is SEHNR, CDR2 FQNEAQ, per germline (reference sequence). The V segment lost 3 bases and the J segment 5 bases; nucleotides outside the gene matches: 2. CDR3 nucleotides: TGTGCCAGCAGCTTGTCTAGCGGGGGGGACAATGAGCAGTTCTTC. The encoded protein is CASSLSSGGDNEQFF.

The CDR3 is CASSQEGVMNTEAFF. The CDR3, as DNA: TGTGCCAGCAGCCAAGAAGGGGTCATGAACACTGAAGCTTTCTTT. The V and J genes are TRBV3-1 and TRBJ1-1; possible D gene TRBD1, 5 bases. Per the germline V gene, CDR1 is LGHDT and CDR2 is YNNKEL (reference sequence). V was shortened by 0 bases and J by 0 bases, with 8 bases between the two germline ends. The CDR3 spans 15 residues.

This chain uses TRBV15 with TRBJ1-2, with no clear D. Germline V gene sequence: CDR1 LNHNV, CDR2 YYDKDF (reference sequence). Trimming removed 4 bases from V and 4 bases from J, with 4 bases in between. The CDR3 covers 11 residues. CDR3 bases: TGTGCCACCAGCACGGGCTATGGCTACACCTTC. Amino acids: CATSTGYGYTF.

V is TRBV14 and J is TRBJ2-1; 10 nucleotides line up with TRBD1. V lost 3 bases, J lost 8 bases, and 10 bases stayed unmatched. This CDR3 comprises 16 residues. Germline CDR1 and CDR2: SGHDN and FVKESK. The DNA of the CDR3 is TGTGCCAGCAGCCATCGCCCCGGGACAGGGGCCGATGAGCAGTTCTTC. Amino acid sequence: CASSHRPGTGADEQFF.

The CDR3 DNA reads as TGCGCCAGCCGGATGAGGGGGGGCCATAATGAGCAGTTCTTC. This gives the protein CASRMRGGHNEQFF. The chain combines TRBV10-2 with TRBJ2-1; tentative D call: TRBD2 (7 bases). The CDR3 covers 14 residues. Germline CDR1 reads WSHSY; CDR2 reads SAAADI. Trimming shortened V by 8 bases and J by 7 bases, and 18 bases separated the two germline ends.